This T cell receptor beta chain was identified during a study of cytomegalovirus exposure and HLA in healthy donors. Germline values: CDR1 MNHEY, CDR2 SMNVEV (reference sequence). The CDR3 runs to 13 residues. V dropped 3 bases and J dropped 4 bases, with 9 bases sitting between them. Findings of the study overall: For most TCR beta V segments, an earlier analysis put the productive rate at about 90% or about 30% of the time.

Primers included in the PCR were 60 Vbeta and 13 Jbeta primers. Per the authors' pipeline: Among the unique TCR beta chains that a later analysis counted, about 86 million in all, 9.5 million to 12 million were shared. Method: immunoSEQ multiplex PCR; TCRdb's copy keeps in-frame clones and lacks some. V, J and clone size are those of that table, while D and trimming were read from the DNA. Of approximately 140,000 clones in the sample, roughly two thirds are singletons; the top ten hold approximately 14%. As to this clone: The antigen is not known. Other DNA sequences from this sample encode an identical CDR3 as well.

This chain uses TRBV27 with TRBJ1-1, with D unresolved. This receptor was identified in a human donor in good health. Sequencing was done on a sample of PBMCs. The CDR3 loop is CASSFRTSTEAFF. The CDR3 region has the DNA TGTGCCAGCAGTTTTCGAACAAGCACTGAAGCTTTCTTT.